The source of this TCR beta chain is a study of a mutant IDH1 vaccine in newly diagnosed glioma (dated by TCRdb to the early 2020s). Regarding the study in general: Patients were given eight vaccinations, in weeks 1, 3, 5, 7, 11, 15, 19 and 23, which matched visits V03 through V10. Vaccination began 4-6 weeks after radiotherapy alone, or alongside temozolomide cycles in the chemotherapy-containing groups. Six visits were used for peripheral blood collection: V03 (baseline), V05, V07, V10, V12 and V13. Before enrollment, patients had received standard therapy of radiotherapy alone, temozolomide alone, or radiochemotherapy with temozolomide; most received the combination. Longitudinal TCRB deep sequencing was done for 25 treated patients, wherever samples were available for exploratory analyses. The roughly 34 treated patients were approximately 62% male and approximately 40% female, with a mean age of about 43 years.

The germline V gene yields KGHSH for CDR1 and LQKENI for CDR2. The CDR3 measures 13 amino acids from cysteine to phenylalanine. Only CDR3 DNA is held: 39 bases, read in frame from base 1. Trimming removed 4 bases from V and 0 bases from J, leaving 3 bases between the germline ends. For this clone: Its antigen is unknown. One base away there is no much larger clone; base qualities are not given.

The library was built by means of the immunoSEQ multiplex PCR assay. Rearranged TCR beta chain sequences were amplified using the hsTCRB Kit according to the manufacturer's protocol. Sequencing of TCRB libraries was carried out on an Illumina MiSeq. The study's own analysis went as follows. The kit vendor's proprietary platform handled demultiplexing, trimming and gene mapping. Sourced from immuneACCESS, this table was stored by TCRdb with only in-frame sequences that have V and J called. A share of the clones is absent; for the studies checked, an unresolved V gene accounts for under half, and the remainder has no known explanation. That table is the source of V, J and clone size, and D and trimming were worked out from the DNA. The sample table holds more than 25,000 clones, of which roughly 87% were seen once. The top ten clones comprise less than 3.5% of the sample. The time point label on this specimen signifies: week 5, during vaccination. Every vaccine dose consisted of 300 ug of a 20-mer mutant IDH1 peptide in Montanide, administered subcutaneously together with topical imiquimod. All donors had newly diagnosed IDH1-mutant astrocytomas of WHO grade 3 or 4 that showed loss of nuclear ATRX. The samples were drawn from NOA16, a multicentre, single-arm, open-label phase I trial in Germany that tested a mutant IDH1 peptide vaccine in humans for the first time. The DNeasy Blood and Tissue Kit was used to extract genomic DNA from EDTA blood for TCRB sequencing.

Here is what the overall study found, with its caveats: No apparent relationship was observed between pseudoprogression and alterations in the top peripheral T cell clonotypes detected by TCRB sequencing. Selection of PBMC samples for TCRB deep sequencing was based on availability. Immune responses induced by the vaccine were seen in around 94% of patients across multiple MHC alleles. According to the authors, sample limitations meant that analyses of patient blood samples could not be reproduced.

This sequence uses TRBV18 and TRBJ1-4; no D segment can be confidently identified. The TCR was taken from a woman in her forties with glioma. Some clones in this sample may be carry-over from other donors' samples. This specimen consisted of peripheral blood mononuclear cells (PBMCs), obtained from a glioma patient whose treatment included an IDH1 peptide vaccine. The sequenced DNA is TGTGCCAGCTCACGCGCAACTAATGAAAAACTGTTTTTT. Its protein is CASSRATNEKLFF.